This passage covers 30 T cell receptor beta chains from one sample sequenced in a study of post-analysis software for immune sequencing data. Notes on the study in general: Relative to controls, patients had a few TRBV segments at higher frequency, with TRBV5-6, TRBV5-1 and TRBV20-1 among these.

Libraries were made from TCR beta cDNA, and they carried unique molecular identifiers. TCRdb ran MiXCR on the PCR reads and lists one entry per CDR3 protein. Of roughly 580,000 distinct CDR3 sequences detected, about 40% appear once; the ten largest clones hold 1.5% to 2%. Their antigen targets remain unknown. Sequenced material: blood. Receptors were obtained from a girl aged 10 to 17 with multiple sclerosis.

The J gene is TRBJ1-2, the V gene TRBV4-1; D is undetermined. The V and J ends lost 2 bases and 6 bases respectively, with 13 bases between them. Germline V lookup: CDR1 MGHRA, CDR2 YSYEKL. The CDR3 is 14 residues long. Here the CDR3 reads CASSQWESLDGYTF. CDR3 in DNA: TGCGCCAGCAGCCAATGGGAAAGCCTTGATGGCTACACCTTC.

The chain links TRBV12-3 or TRBV12-4 to TRBJ1-4, with D perhaps TRBD1 (5 bases). Between the trimmed V and J ends, which lost 3 bases and 8 bases, there was a span of 10 bases. This CDR3 is built from 13 residues. The DNA for the CDR3 is TGTGCCAGCAGTTTTCAGGGAACCGAAAAACTGTTTTTT. Protein sequence: CASSFQGTEKLFF.

This chain connects TRBV20-1 to TRBJ2-7; no clear D. CDR3 length: 14 residues. The V and J ends lost 3 bases and 3 bases respectively, with 15 bases between them. The germline CDR1 and CDR2 sequences are DFQATT and SNEGSKA (reference sequence). The CDR3 nucleotides are TGCAGTGCTAGGAGCTCGGACGGCATCTACGAGCAGTACTTC. This gives the protein CSARSSDGIYEQYF.

The chain links TRBV12-3 or TRBV12-4 to TRBJ2-3; a weak D match, TRBD1 (5 bases). The CDR3 is 12 residues long. Trimming stripped 7 bases from V and 6 bases from J, with 11 bases between. The CDR3 sequence: CASTSGRDTQYF. CDR3 DNA sequence: TGTGCCAGCACCTCAGGGCGGGATACGCAGTATTTT.

This chain links TRBV6-2 or TRBV6-3 with TRBJ1-5, with D possibly TRBD1 on 6 matching bases. The CDR3 is 13 residues long. The V end lost 7 bases, the J end lost 4 bases, and 11 bases lay between the germline ends. Germline V gives CDR1 MNHEY, CDR2 SVGEGT. CDR3 residues: CASTFQGNQPQHF. The DNA for the CDR3 is TGTGCCAGCACCTTCCAGGGGAATCAGCCCCAGCATTTT.

CDR3 residues: CASSAEAAGTDTQYF. CDR3 nucleotides: TGCGCCAGCAGCGCAGAGGCTGCGGGCACAGATACGCAGTATTTT. J is TRBJ2-3 and V is TRBV5-1, with no clear D. Germline CDR1 and CDR2: SGHRS and YFSETQ. The CDR3 loop spans 15 amino acids. V was clipped by 4 bases and J by 1 base, with 13 bases between them.

This clonotype was counted a few times. The chain joins TRBV4-1 to TRBJ2-5; D is unresolved. The J call may be incorrect, as the DNA end agrees better with TRBJ2-7. This CDR3 comprises 16 residues. Germline V gene sequence: CDR1 MGHRA, CDR2 YSYEKL. CDR3 in amino acids: CASSQERVLGSGEQYF. The CDR3 DNA sequence: TGCGCCAGCAGCCAGGAAAGGGTGCTAGGTTCTGGCGAGCAGTACTTC.

This clonotype was seen a handful of times. The chain recombines TRBV5-8 with TRBJ2-7; a weak D match, TRBD1 (5 bases). There are 12 residues in the CDR3. V was cut by 5 bases and J by 7 bases, with 13 bases left in between. Germline V gene sequence: CDR1 SGHTS, CDR2 YDEGEE. The CDR3 is CASSFYRGEQYF. CDR3 nucleotide sequence: TGTGCCAGCAGTTTTTATAGGGGTGAGCAGTACTTC.

A few counts support this clonotype. The rearrangement uses TRBV7-8 and TRBJ2-6; TRBD2 matches at 7 bases. V shed 5 bases, J shed 4 bases, and the junction held 11 bases outside the gene matches. The CDR3 is made up of 17 amino acids. Germline-derived CDR1 and CDR2 are SGHVS and FQNEAQ. DNA of the CDR3: TGTGCCAGCAGCCCCCGGGAGGCCCTCTACGGGGCCAACGTCCTGACTTTC. It specifies CASSPREALYGANVLTF. Using reference TRBV7-8 and TRBJ2-6 for the parts outside the CDR3, the full variable domain is GAGVSQSPRYKVAKRGQDVALRCDPISGHVSLFWYQQALGQGPEFLTYFQNEAQLDKSGLPSDRFFAERPEGSVSTLKIQRTQQEDSAVYLCASSPREALYGANVLTFGAGSRLTVL.

J is TRBJ1-1 and V is TRBV12-3 or TRBV12-4, with no clear D. The germline V and J ends were trimmed by 2 bases and 1 base, with 8 bases remaining between them. This CDR3 is built from 14 residues. The CDR3 here is CASSLRRANTEAFF. CDR3 in DNA: TGTGCCAGCAGTTTACGGAGGGCGAACACTGAAGCTTTCTTT.

This clonotype was detected only a few times. At one end the junction does not follow the germline gene, possibly because of a read error. The V and J genes are TRBV29-1 and TRBJ2-7, with a weak D call TRBD2 (5 bases). In germline, CDR1 is SQVTM, CDR2 ANQGSEA. The CDR3 spans 12 residues. The CDR3 DNA is TGCGGCGTTGAAGAGGGCGGGTACGAGCAGTACTTC. It encodes CGVEEGGYEQYF.

This chain links TRBV6-5 with TRBJ2-7; D is possibly TRBD1 (6 bases). The length of the CDR3 is 16 residues. Germline CDR1 reads MNHEY; CDR2 reads SVGAGI. V was shortened by 7 bases and J by 1 base, with 20 bases between the two germline ends. CDR3 sequence: CASIPPQGSRSYEQYF. DNA of the CDR3: TGTGCCAGCATTCCGCCACAGGGTTCGAGGTCCTACGAGCAGTACTTC.

Only a few counts were recorded for this clonotype. This chain links TRBV6-5 with TRBJ2-1; 8 bases map to TRBD2. V dropped 8 bases and J dropped 3; count of bases not matched to a gene: 9. In germline, CDR1 is MNHEY, CDR2 SVGAGI. The CDR3 covers 15 residues. CDR3 region: CASQRGTPLYNEQFF. CDR3 nucleotide sequence: TGTGCCAGCCAGCGGGGGACACCGCTCTACAATGAGCAGTTCTTC.

The genes are TRBV24-1 and TRBJ2-5, with TRBD2 as a possible D gene (6 bases). Germline V gene sequence: CDR1 KGHDR, CDR2 SFDVKD. Trimming pared 3 bases from V and 5 bases from J, leaving 12 bases between. The CDR3 length is 14 residues. DNA of the CDR3: TGTGCCACCAGTGATCCTAGCGAGATGGAGACCCAGTACTTC. Amino acid sequence: CATSDPSEMETQYF.

The chain has TRBV12-3 or TRBV12-4 and TRBJ1-2; D unclear. The V end was cut by 6 bases, the J end by 4 bases, with 15 bases between. The CDR3 runs to 14 residues. Written as DNA, the CDR3 is TGTGCCAGCAGCCACGGTGCGGGTTCCTATGGCTACACCTTC. Its protein is CASSHGAGSYGYTF.

V usage is TRBV29-1 and J usage is TRBJ1-1, with D unresolved. CDR3 length: 14 residues. The V and J ends lost 6 bases and 0 bases respectively, with 14 bases between them. Looked up from germline, CDR1 is SQVTM and CDR2 is ANQGSEA. The CDR3 bases are TGCAGCGTCCTCAGGACCCTTATGAACACTGAAGCTTTCTTT. Encoded protein: CSVLRTLMNTEAFF. The full variable domain, completed using reference TRBV29-1 and TRBJ1-1, is SAVISQKPSRDICQRGTSLTIQCQVDSQVTMMFWYRQQPGQSLTLIATANQGSEATYESGFVIDKFPISRPNLTFSTLTVSNMSPEDSSIYLCSVLRTLMNTEAFFGQGTRLTVV.

J is TRBJ2-1 and V is TRBV5-1; tentatively, D is TRBD2 (6 bases). The V and J ends lost 1 base and 0 bases respectively, with 8 bases between them. This CDR3 region has 15 residues. Per germline, CDR1 SGHRS and CDR2 YFSETQ. The CDR3 DNA reads as TGCGCCAGCAGCTTGAGGACTAACTCCTACAATGAGCAGTTCTTC. Translation gives CASSLRTNSYNEQFF.

V gene TRBV7-9 combines with J gene TRBJ1-1, with D possibly being TRBD1 (5 bases). V shed 1 base and J shed 9 bases, with 24 bases lying between them. Germline CDR1 is SEHNR and CDR2 is FQNEAQ (reference sequence). The CDR3 consists of 17 residues. CDR3 in amino acids: CASSLGFGGSFRGQAFF. CDR3 bases: TGTGCCAGCAGCTTAGGTTTCGGGGGAAGTTTCCGCGGGCAAGCTTTCTTT.

In this sample, this clonotype turned up once. The V gene is TRBV29-1, the J gene TRBJ1-2, with 10 bases that match TRBD1. The CDR3 covers 13 residues. CDR1 and CDR2 from the germline V gene are SQVTM and ANQGSEA. The ends lost 4 bases at V and 4 bases at J; junction bases unmatched: 3. CDR3 amino acids: CSVVGTGVYGYTF. CDR3 DNA: TGCAGCGTTGTCGGGACAGGGGTCTATGGCTACACCTTC.

The chain links TRBV20-1 to TRBJ2-7; 8 positions agree with TRBD1. Germline CDR1 reads DFQATT; CDR2 reads SNEGSKA (reference sequence). The ends lost 6 bases at V and 10 bases at J; junction bases unmatched: 17. There are 14 residues in the CDR3. The DNA for the CDR3 is TGCAGTGCGCCGGACAGGGCCTCTTACGGAACCCAGTACTTC. It specifies CSAPDRASYGTQYF.

The chain is built from TRBV18 and TRBJ1-1; tentatively, D is TRBD1 (5 bases). This CDR3 is built from 14 residues. V lost 3 bases to trimming and J lost 7 bases, with 15 bases between them. Germline CDR1 and CDR2: KGHSH and LQKENI. The CDR3 protein is CASSPRDLTSEAFF. Here the CDR3 DNA reads TGTGCCAGCTCACCCCGGGACCTAACTAGTGAAGCTTTCTTT.

This clonotype was observed at least ten times. The CDR3 coding sequence is TGTGCCAGCACTTCAGTGGGGACCCAGTACTTC. Translating gives CASTSVGTQYF. J is TRBJ2-5 and V is TRBV6-5; D is uncertain. Looked up from germline, CDR1 is MNHEY and CDR2 is SVGAGI. The CDR3 totals 11 residues. The V end lost 7 bases, the J end lost 7 bases, and 10 bases lay between the germline ends.

The genes are TRBV20-1 and TRBJ2-5; 7 bases align to TRBD2. The better agreement between TRBJ2-7 and the DNA end casts doubt on the J call. Germline CDR1 reads DFQATT; CDR2 reads SNEGSKA (reference sequence). The CDR3 has 13 amino acids. CDR3: CSARPRGFYEQYF. In nucleotides, the CDR3 is TGCAGTGCTAGGCCGCGGGGGTTCTACGAGCAGTACTTC.

The J gene is TRBJ1-2, the V gene TRBV18; D is possibly TRBD1 (6 bases). Germline loops: CDR1 KGHSH, CDR2 LQKENI. This CDR3 is built from 14 residues. Trimming shortened V by 2 bases and J by 6 bases, and 13 bases separated the two germline ends. Here the CDR3 DNA reads TGTGCCAGCTCACCAGAACAGGGCGCGGATGGCTACACCTTC. It specifies CASSPEQGADGYTF.

V gene TRBV12-3 or TRBV12-4 combines with J gene TRBJ1-1; 7 bases are a match to TRBD1. The junction had 6 bases not matched to a gene; V was cut back by 6 bases and J by 8 bases. CDR3 size: 12 residues. The CDR3 DNA is TGTGCCAGCAGCCGCAGACAGGGCGAAGCTTTCTTT. It specifies CASSRRQGEAFF.

This clonotype has only a few counts. The chain employs TRBV9 and TRBJ1-2, with D perhaps matching TRBD1 (5 bases). This CDR3 has 13 residues. The ends were cut back, 4 bases at V and 2 bases at J, with 9 bases in the middle. Germline CDR1 and CDR2: SGDLS and YYNGEE. In DNA form, the CDR3 reads TGTGCCAGCAGCCCGGGGCCCAACTATGGCTACACCTTC. Protein: CASSPGPNYGYTF.

This rearrangement joins TRBV10-3 to TRBJ2-3; D is unclear. Germline assignment: CDR1 ENHRY and CDR2 SYGVKD. Trimming pared 2 bases from V and 6 bases from J, leaving 12 bases between. There are 14 residues in the CDR3. CDR3 amino acids: CAISEDVLRDTQYF. The DNA of the CDR3 is TGTGCCATCAGTGAGGACGTCCTCAGGGATACGCAGTATTTT.

V and J are TRBV5-1 and TRBJ1-1, with 9 bases fitting TRBD1. This CDR3 contains 14 residues. Unmatched junction bases numbered 5, after V lost 4 bases and J lost 4 bases. CDR1 is SGHRS and CDR2 is YFSETQ in the germline V gene. The CDR3, as DNA: TGCGCCAGCAGCGGATCGACAGGGGGCACTGAAGCTTTCTTT. Its translation: CASSGSTGGTEAFF.

The V call is TRBV2, the J call TRBJ2-7, with 7 bases that match TRBD1. The CDR3 totals 15 residues. V dropped 4 bases and J dropped 1; count of bases not matched to a gene: 7. Germline loops: CDR1 SNHLY, CDR2 FYNNEI. In DNA, the CDR3 is TGTGCCAGCAGTGTAGGGACAGACCCTTCCTACGAGCAGTACTTC. This sequence encodes CASSVGTDPSYEQYF.

The chain employs TRBV7-9 and TRBJ2-5; D may correspond to TRBD1 or TRBD2 (6 bases each). The CDR3 length is 16 residues. V lost 8 bases, J lost 0 bases, and 19 bases lay in between. Germline CDR1 and CDR2: SEHNR and FQNEAQ (reference sequence). The CDR3 DNA reads as TGTGCCAGCTGCACGGGGGCCTCGGTGTACCAAGAGACCCAGTACTTC. Protein sequence: CASCTGASVYQETQYF.